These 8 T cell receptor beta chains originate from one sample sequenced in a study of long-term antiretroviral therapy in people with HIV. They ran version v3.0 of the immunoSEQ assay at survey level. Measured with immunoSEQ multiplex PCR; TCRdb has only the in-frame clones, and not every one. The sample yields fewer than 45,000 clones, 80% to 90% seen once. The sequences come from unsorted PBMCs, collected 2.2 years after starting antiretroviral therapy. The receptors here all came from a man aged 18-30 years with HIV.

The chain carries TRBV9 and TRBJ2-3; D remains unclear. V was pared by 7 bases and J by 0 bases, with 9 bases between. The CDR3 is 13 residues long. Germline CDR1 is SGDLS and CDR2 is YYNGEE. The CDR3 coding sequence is TGTGCCAGCGGTGGTTTCAGCACAGATACGCAGTATTTT. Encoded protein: CASGGFSTDTQYF.

CDR3: CASGLRIQETQYF. As DNA, the CDR3 is TGTGCTAGTGGCCTACGGATCCAAGAGACCCAGTACTTC. The chain recombines TRBV12-5 with TRBJ2-5, with unresolved D. The CDR3 is 13 amino acids. Germline assignment: CDR1 LGHNT and CDR2 FRNRAP. V was shortened by 6 bases and J by 1 base, with 9 bases between the two germline ends. The whole variable domain, filled in from reference TRBV12-5 and TRBJ2-5, reads DARVTQTPRHKVTEMGQEVTMRCQPILGHNTVFWYRQTMMQGLELLAYFRNRAPLDDSGMPKDRFSAEMPDATLATLKIQPSEPRDSAVYFCASGLRIQETQYFGPGTRLLVL.

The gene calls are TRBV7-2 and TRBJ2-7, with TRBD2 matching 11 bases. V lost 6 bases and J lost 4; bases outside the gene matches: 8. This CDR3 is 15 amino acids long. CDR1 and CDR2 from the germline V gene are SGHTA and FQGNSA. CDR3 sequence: CASRERLAGSYEQYF. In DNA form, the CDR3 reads TGTGCCAGCAGGGAACGACTAGCGGGGTCTTACGAGCAGTACTTC.

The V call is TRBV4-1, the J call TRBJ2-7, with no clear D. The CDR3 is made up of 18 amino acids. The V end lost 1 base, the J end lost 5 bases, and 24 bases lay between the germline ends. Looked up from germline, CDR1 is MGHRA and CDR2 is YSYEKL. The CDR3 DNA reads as TGCGCCAGCAGCCAAGTCGATCGTCTACAGTCCCCCTTGGACGAGCAGTACTTC. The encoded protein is CASSQVDRLQSPLDEQYF.

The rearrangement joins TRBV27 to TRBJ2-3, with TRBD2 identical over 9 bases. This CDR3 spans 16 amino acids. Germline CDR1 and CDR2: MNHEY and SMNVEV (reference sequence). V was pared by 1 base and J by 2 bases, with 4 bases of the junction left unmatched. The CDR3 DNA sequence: TGTGCCAGCAGTTTATGGCGGGGGGGCAACACAGATACGCAGTATTTT. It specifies CASSLWRGGNTDTQYF.

This CDR3 is CASSDWAGVDYGYTF. Here the CDR3 DNA reads TGTGCCAGCAGTGATTGGGCAGGGGTGGACTATGGCTACACCTTC. The gene calls are TRBV25-1 and TRBJ1-2, with D perhaps matching TRBD1 (6 bases). Germline-derived CDR1 and CDR2 are MGHDK and SYGVNS. This CDR3 region has 15 residues. V was pared by 3 bases and J by 3 bases, with 14 bases between.

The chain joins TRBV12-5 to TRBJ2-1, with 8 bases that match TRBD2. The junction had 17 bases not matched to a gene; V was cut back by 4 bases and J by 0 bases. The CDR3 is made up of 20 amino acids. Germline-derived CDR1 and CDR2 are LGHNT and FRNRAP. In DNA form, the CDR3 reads TGTGCTAGTGGTTGGGCCGGGGGACTAGGTAACCCTAGCTCCTACAATGAGCAGTTCTTC. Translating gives CASGWAGGLGNPSSYNEQFF.

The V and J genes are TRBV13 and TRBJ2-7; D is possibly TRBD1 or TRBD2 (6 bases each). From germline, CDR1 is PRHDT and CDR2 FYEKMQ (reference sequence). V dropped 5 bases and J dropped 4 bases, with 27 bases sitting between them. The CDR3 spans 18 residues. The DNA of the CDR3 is TGTGCCAGCAGCGAGAGAGAGGGGGACTGGACTAATAGTTACGAGCAGTACTTC. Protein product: CASSEREGDWTNSYEQYF.